Given below is one T cell receptor beta chain in context. Germline V gene data show CDR1 as SGHRS and CDR2 as YFSETQ. The CDR3 sequence is 16 residues long. Germline trimming cut 3 bases from V and 4 bases from J; bases unmatched to any gene: 6. The sample comes from a study of blood T cell repertoires in COVID-19. Generated by immunoSEQ multiplex PCR, the TCRdb table keeps only in-frame clones and is missing some. The table has 200,000 to 250,000 clones, 75% to 85% seen once. The sequence came from a human donor in a cohort sampled during active COVID-19. The V gene is TRBV5-1, the J gene TRBJ2-1, with 11 bases lining up with TRBD2. Sequences were obtained from peripheral blood. The CDR3 reads CASSSGLAGNYNEQFF. The DNA for the CDR3 is TGCGCCAGCAGCTCCGGACTAGCGGGTAATTACAATGAGCAGTTCTTC.